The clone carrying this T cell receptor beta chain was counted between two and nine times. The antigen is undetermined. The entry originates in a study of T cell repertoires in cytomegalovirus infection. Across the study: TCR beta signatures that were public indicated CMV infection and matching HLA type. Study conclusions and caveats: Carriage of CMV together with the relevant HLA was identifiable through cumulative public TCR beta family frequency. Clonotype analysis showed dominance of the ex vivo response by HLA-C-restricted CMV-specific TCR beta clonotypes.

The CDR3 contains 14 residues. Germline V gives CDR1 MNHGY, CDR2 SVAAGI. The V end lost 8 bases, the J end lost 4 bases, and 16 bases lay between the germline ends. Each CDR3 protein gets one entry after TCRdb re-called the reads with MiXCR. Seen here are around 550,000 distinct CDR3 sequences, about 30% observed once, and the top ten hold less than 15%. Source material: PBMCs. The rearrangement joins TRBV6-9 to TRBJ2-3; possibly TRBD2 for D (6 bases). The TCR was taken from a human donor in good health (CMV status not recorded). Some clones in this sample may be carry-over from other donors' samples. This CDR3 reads CASYSGKKADTQYF. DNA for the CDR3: TGTGCCAGCTATAGCGGAAAAAAGGCAGATACGCAGTATTTT.